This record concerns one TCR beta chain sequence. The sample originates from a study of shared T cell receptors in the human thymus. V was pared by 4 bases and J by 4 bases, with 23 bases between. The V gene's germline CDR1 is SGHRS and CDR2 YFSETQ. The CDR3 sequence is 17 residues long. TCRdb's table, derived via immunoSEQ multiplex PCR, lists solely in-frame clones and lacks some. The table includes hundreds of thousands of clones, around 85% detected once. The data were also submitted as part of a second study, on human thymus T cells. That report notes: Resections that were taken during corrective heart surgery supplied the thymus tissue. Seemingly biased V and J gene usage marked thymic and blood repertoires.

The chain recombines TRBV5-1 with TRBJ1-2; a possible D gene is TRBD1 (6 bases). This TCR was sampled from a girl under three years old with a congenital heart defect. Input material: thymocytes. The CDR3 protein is CASSPGVGPGGGYGYTF. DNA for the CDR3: TGCGCCAGCAGCCCGGGCGTTGGCCCGGGAGGGGGCTATGGCTACACCTTC.